The clone carrying this T cell receptor beta chain occurred a few times. Antigen specificity is unknown. Investigators prepared the TCR beta libraries by applying iRepertoire HTBI primers and Arm-PCR of CDR3 regions. One entry per CDR3 protein, called by TCRdb with MiXCR from the multiplex PCR reads. The profile shows about 660,000 distinct CDR3 sequences, 25% to 30% of them singletons. Sample time point: persistent/refractory GD, antithyroid drugs over 5 years with positive TRAb. PBMC RNA served as the TCR library source. This sample was taken from a study of regulatory T cells in long-lasting Graves disease. V was pared by 4 bases and J by 0 bases, with 12 bases between. The CDR3 extends over 15 amino acids. The germline V gene encodes CDR1 KGHSH and CDR2 LQKENI. Points from the study as a whole: Patients with persistent disease showed a bias toward TRBV28, TRBJ1-2 and TRBJ2-5.

Here the sequenced sample was peripheral blood mononuclear cells (PBMCs), taken when the disease was refractory, from a patient treated with antithyroid drugs. The receptor's source is a female donor with Graves disease. The chain has TRBV18 and TRBJ2-5, with a possible D match to TRBD2 (6 bases). CDR3 in DNA: TGTGCCAGCTCACAAGCGGGCGCCCACCAAGAGACCCAGTACTTC. Translating gives CASSQAGAHQETQYF. Complete variable domain (other parts from reference TRBV18 and TRBJ2-5): NAGVMQNPRHLVRRRGQEARLRCSPMKGHSHVYWYRQLPEEGLKFMVYLQKENIIDESGMPKERFSAEFPKEGPSILRIQQVVRGDSAAYFCASSQAGAHQETQYFGPGTRLLVL.